The clone carrying this TCR beta chain was detected once. Antigen specificity is unknown. There are 16 residues in the CDR3. V shed 4 bases and J 1 base; nucleotides not matched to a gene: 7. Per germline, CDR1 SGDLS and CDR2 YYNGEE. Data came from immunoSEQ multiplex PCR; TCRdb stores just in-frame clones and leaves some out. The sample lists 10,000 to 15,000 clones, 90% occurring once. This sample was taken from a study of STAT3 mutations in large granular lymphocyte leukemia. The study's findings and limits: Variable sampling intervals and differing treatment regimens complicated linking therapy response to TCR clonal burden changes. After therapy, about 35% of the 18 patients switched clonotypes, all new clones STAT3 wild type. In T-cell large granular lymphocyte leukemia, about half of patients showed multiple immunodominant subclonotypes.

The sequenced sample consisted of peripheral blood mononuclear cells. The clonotype was recovered from a man aged 35 to 55 with T-cell large granular lymphocyte leukemia. Some clones in this sample may be carry-over from other donors' samples. V usage is TRBV9 and J usage is TRBJ1-4; TRBD1 agrees at 7 bases. The CDR3 spells CASSRDRDGTNEKLFF. The CDR3 bases are TGTGCCAGCAGCCGAGACAGGGATGGAACTAATGAAAAACTGTTTTTT.